The 14 T cell receptor beta chains reported below all come from one sample, sequenced in a study of regulatory T cells in long-lasting Graves disease. Combining iRepertoire HTBI primers with Arm-PCR of CDR3 regions, the authors built TCR beta libraries. TCRdb redid the calling of the multiplex PCR reads with MiXCR, one entry per CDR3 protein. The profile shows more than 350,000 distinct CDR3 sequences, about 15% of them singletons. Indicated time point: newly diagnosed GD, antithyroid drugs for less than 3 months. The TCR library was made from RNA that had been extracted from PBMCs in TRIzol. These data also formed part of another study, on T cells in Graves' hyperthyroidism and ophthalmopathy.

The specimen was peripheral blood mononuclear cells (PBMCs), collected at new diagnosis, from a patient treated with antithyroid drugs. Source of these receptors: a woman younger than 45 with Graves disease.

This clonotype was found a few times. The chain joins TRBV19 to TRBJ2-1; no reliable D call. Germline CDR1 is LNHDA and CDR2 is SQIVND (reference sequence). The CDR3 runs 14 residues. Trimming took off 6 bases at V and 4 bases at J, with 13 bases between the two ends. The CDR3 sequence: CASRRGVLYNEQFF. CDR3 DNA sequence: TGTGCCAGTAGAAGAGGAGTGTTGTACAATGAGCAGTTCTTC.

This clonotype has a handful of counts. V usage is TRBV29-1 and J usage is TRBJ1-1; D is unresolved. Germline V gives CDR1 SQVTM, CDR2 ANQGSEA. The V and J ends lost 6 bases and 12 bases respectively, with 14 bases between them. This CDR3 has 10 residues. The DNA of the CDR3 is TGCAGCGTGCAACACAGCGAAACTTTCTTT. It encodes CSVQHSETFF.

This clonotype was seen at least ten times. The chain recombines TRBV12-3 or TRBV12-4 with TRBJ2-7; TRBD1 is a possible D gene (6 bases). The CDR3 has 14 amino acids. Between the trimmed V and J ends, which lost 6 bases and 0 bases, there was a span of 12 bases. The CDR3 here is CASRLQGSSYEQYF. The CDR3 coding sequence is TGTGCCAGCAGATTACAGGGATCCTCCTACGAGCAGTACTTC.

This chain links TRBV6-1 with TRBJ2-3; weak D call: TRBD2 (6 bases). The CDR3 is 17 amino acids. V lost 3 bases and J lost 3, with 19 bases in between. CDR1 is MNHNS, CDR2 SASEGT, per germline. The CDR3 nucleotides are TGTGCCAGCAGTGACCCCGGGGGACGACTAACTACAGATACGCAGTATTTT. As protein: CASSDPGGRLTTDTQYF.

V usage is TRBV4-1 and J usage is TRBJ2-7; D is unclear. This CDR3 region has 14 residues. Germline V gene data show CDR1 as MGHRA and CDR2 as YSYEKL. V lost 3 bases to trimming and J lost 0 bases, with 9 bases between them. The CDR3 loop is CASSQNKGSYEQYF. CDR3 nucleotides: TGCGCCAGCAGCCAGAACAAGGGCTCCTACGAGCAGTACTTC.

This clonotype has only a few counts. V gene TRBV15 combines with J gene TRBJ1-5; tentatively, D is TRBD1 (5 bases). Germline V gene sequence: CDR1 LNHNV, CDR2 YYDKDF (reference sequence). The CDR3 spans 14 residues. The germline V and J ends were trimmed by 3 bases and 3 bases, with 9 bases remaining between them. Written as DNA, the CDR3 is TGTGCCACCAGCAGGGGACCGGACAATCAGCCCCAGCATTTT. As protein: CATSRGPDNQPQHF.

This clonotype was detected a few times. Since a much larger clone is just one base distant, this may be a read error. The J gene is TRBJ2-1, the V gene TRBV2, with TRBD2 matching over 11 bases. The CDR3 is 15 amino acids. Germline-derived CDR1 and CDR2 are SNHLY and FYNNEI. J was trimmed by 8 bases and V by 4 bases; bases with no gene match: 7. The CDR3 spells CASSGEGTSGYEQFF. For the CDR3, the DNA is TGTGCCAGCAGTGGAGAAGGGACTAGCGGATATGAGCAGTTCTTC.

In DNA, the CDR3 is TGCAGCGTTGAAGACTTTGACAGGGGCCAAAAACTGTTTTTT. It specifies CSVEDFDRGQKLFF. The V and J genes are TRBV29-1 and TRBJ1-4, with 8 bases lining up with TRBD1. The CDR3 spans 14 residues. J lost 9 bases, V lost 0 bases, and 6 bases had no gene match. Germline CDR1 reads SQVTM; CDR2 reads ANQGSEA. The full variable domain, with the rest looked up from reference TRBV29-1 and TRBJ1-4, is SAVISQKPSRDICQRGTSLTIQCQVDSQVTMMFWYRQQPGQSLTLIATANQGSEATYESGFVIDKFPISRPNLTFSTLTVSNMSPEDSSIYLCSVEDFDRGQKLFFGSGTQLSVL.

This clonotype showed up just a few times. V is TRBV30 and J is TRBJ1-1, with D uncertain. In germline, CDR1 is GTSNPN, CDR2 SVGIG (reference sequence). This CDR3 has 13 amino acids. Trimming took off 2 bases at V and 0 bases at J, with 7 bases between the two ends. The CDR3, as DNA: TGTGCCTGGAGTCTAGTTTTGAACACTGAAGCTTTCTTT. This gives the protein CAWSLVLNTEAFF.

This clonotype was recorded at least ten times. This chain joins TRBV2 and TRBJ2-1; 11 bases agree with TRBD2. Germline assignment: CDR1 SNHLY and CDR2 FYNNEI. The J segment lost 7 bases and the V segment lost 1 base, leaving 6 bases of the junction unmatched. There are 16 residues in the CDR3. CDR3 sequence reads: CASSEVGLAAGNEQFF. The CDR3 DNA reads as TGTGCCAGCAGTGAAGTGGGACTAGCGGCTGGTAATGAGCAGTTCTTC.

This clonotype occurred many times. This chain connects TRBV5-1 to TRBJ2-1, with TRBD2 matching over 8 bases. The germline CDR1 and CDR2 sequences are SGHRS and YFSETQ. The J segment lost 8 bases and the V segment lost 5 bases, leaving 12 bases of the junction unmatched. The CDR3 has 15 residues. The CDR3 spells CASRSSGIPYDEQFF. As DNA, the CDR3 is TGCGCCAGCAGGAGTAGCGGGATACCGTATGATGAGCAGTTCTTC.

This clonotype was seen a handful of times. The gene calls are TRBV25-1 and TRBJ1-1; D is perhaps TRBD1 (5 bases). Germline V gene lookup returns CDR1 MGHDK and CDR2 SYGVNS. Trimming left V 7 bases short and J 4 bases short, with 16 bases between. This CDR3 contains 14 residues. The CDR3 sequence: CASKTTGGTTEAFF. Here the CDR3 DNA reads TGTGCCAGCAAGACCACCGGGGGTACCACTGAAGCTTTCTTT.

This clonotype was observed many times. The chain links TRBV27 to TRBJ1-2; D not resolved. Germline lookup yields CDR1 MNHEY and CDR2 SMNVEV (reference sequence). Trimming removed 1 base from V and 8 bases from J, with 14 bases in between. The CDR3 is 14 residues long. The CDR3 DNA follows: TGTGCCAGCAGTTTATATAACGGGGTCGACGGCTACACCTTC. Residues: CASSLYNGVDGYTF.

This clonotype has ten or more counts. The chain is built from TRBV5-6 and TRBJ2-1; 9 bases match TRBD2. This CDR3 comprises 17 residues. Germline V gene data show CDR1 as SGHDT and CDR2 as YYEEEE. J was trimmed by 5 bases and V by 4 bases; bases with no gene match: 13. The CDR3 region is CASSRGAGLAQDNEQFF. CDR3 bases: TGTGCCAGCAGCCGAGGGGCGGGACTAGCTCAAGACAATGAGCAGTTCTTC.